This passage covers 3 T cell receptor beta chains from one sample sequenced in a study of PD-1 blockade in classical Hodgkin lymphoma (dated by TCRdb to between 2020 and 2021). What this sample's time point label stands for: cycle 4 day 1 (C4D1), after less than 7 weeks of nivolumab. Every trial patient had relapsed after autologous stem cell transplantation, and cohorts A, B and C differed in prior brentuximab vedotin exposure. Library preparation employed the immunoSEQ multiplex PCR assay. The immuneACCESS repertoire file appears here via TCRdb, limited to in-frame rearrangements. These files lack a portion of the clones; in checked studies, under half of the deficit traces to unresolved V genes, and the cause of the others is not known. The sample yields roughly 64,000 clones; more than 90% were counted once. The ten largest make up 8% of the sample. Sequencing used peripheral blood mononuclear cells (PBMCs), obtained before the fourth cycle of nivolumab. These TCRs come from a human donor with classical Hodgkin lymphoma.

The rearrangement uses TRBV7-8 and TRBJ1-3; D is unresolved. Germline CDR1 reads SGHVS; CDR2 reads FQNEAQ. Trimming took off 2 bases at V and 0 bases at J, with 14 bases between the two ends. The CDR3 extends over 17 amino acids. DNA for the CDR3: TGTGCCAGCAGCTTAAGCTGGGCGGGCAACTCTGGAAACACCATATATTTT. This codes for CASSLSWAGNSGNTIYF.

The rearrangement joins TRBV5-1 to TRBJ2-1, with D hard to call. CDR3 size: 12 residues. Deletions cut 5 bases from V and 2 bases from J, with 5 bases between. Germline CDR1 is SGHRS and CDR2 is YFSETQ. In DNA form, the CDR3 reads TGCGCCAGCAGTTTCGCCTACAATGAGCAGTTCTTC. It specifies CASSFAYNEQFF.

The chain recombines TRBV4-1 with TRBJ2-7, with TRBD2 identical over 10 bases. The germline V gene encodes CDR1 MGHRA and CDR2 YSYEKL. The CDR3 contains 16 residues. After removal of 4 bases from V and 3 bases from J, the junction contained 9 bases not matched to a gene. In nucleotides, the CDR3 is TGCGCCAGCAGCCCGTCCCCACTAGCGGGGATCTACGAGCAGTACTTC. Its protein product is CASSPSPLAGIYEQYF.